The entry that follows covers one T cell receptor beta chain sequence. No antigen is known for it. V was cut by 7 bases and J by 3 bases, with 9 bases left in between. Germline CDR1 is LNHDA and CDR2 is SQIVND (reference sequence). The CDR3 contains 12 residues. The data derive from a study of cytomegalovirus exposure and HLA in healthy donors. Study conclusions and caveats: Follow-up analysis later connected one missense variant in DCLRE1C with trimming of TCR beta V- and J-genes. Using the classifier, cytomegalovirus status was reportedly diagnosed with high specificity and sensitivity. Most TCR sequences proved rare, with some public TCRs found in many donors.

60 Vbeta and 13 Jbeta primers were used in PCR. Assay used: immunoSEQ multiplex PCR; TCRdb lists only in-frame clones, some missing. Of about 300,000 clones listed, roughly 90% are singletons. The rearrangement uses TRBV19 and TRBJ1-2; no clear D. The sequence came from a man aged 35 to 55 in good health and CMV-seropositive. Sequenced input: PBMCs. The CDR3 DNA reads TGTGCCAGTAACACAAATTACTATGGCTACACCTTC. The encoded protein is CASNTNYYGYTF.